This TCR beta chain was recorded in a study of blood T cell repertoires in COVID-19. The overall study: Material from acute and convalescent COVID-19 was sourced from the United States, Italy and Spain. In each case, the material was cDNA or gDNA derived from T cells, B-cell-depleted T cells, or PBMCs.

The V gene's germline CDR1 is LGHNA and CDR2 YNFKEQ. Unmatched junction bases numbered 9, after V lost 0 bases and J lost 2 bases. The CDR3 extends over 18 amino acids. Here immunoSEQ multiplex PCR was the method, and the copy in TCRdb shows in-frame clones only, minus some. The data show about 400,000 clones, approximately 86% seen once. The gene calls are TRBV4-2 and TRBJ2-3, with 9 bases identical to TRBD2. Sequenced material: peripheral blood. The clonotype was recovered from a human donor in a cohort sampled during active COVID-19. The CDR3 reads CASSQEAVRGGFTDTQYF. The DNA of the CDR3 is TGTGCCAGCAGCCAAGAGGCGGTGCGGGGGGGTTTCACAGATACGCAGTATTTT.